These T cell receptor beta chains were read from a single sample in a study of shared T cell receptors in the human thymus. Here immunoSEQ multiplex PCR was the method, and the copy in TCRdb shows in-frame clones only, minus some. The sample shows about 660,000 clones, around 87% of them seen only once. These data were likewise used in another study, on human thymus T cells.

Sequenced input: thymocytes. Source of these receptors: a boy younger than two with a congenital heart defect. Each CDR3 is given with its conserved first and last residue. D genes are given only for firm matches. Expanded clones get a size class; other rows say once, few or many, or leave the size out.

v_call	clone_size	d_call	j_call	cdr3_nt	cdr3_aa
TRBV2	NA	NA	TRBJ1-4	TGTGCCAGCAGGGGAAACAGGCGTCCTAATGAAAAACTGTTTTTT	CASRGNRRPNEKLFF
TRBV28	NA	NA	TRBJ1-2	TGTGCCAGCAGGACGGGTTCCTGGGGCTACACCTTC	CASRTGSWGYTF
TRBV7-8	NA	TRBD1	TRBJ1-6	TGTGCCAGCAGCCCGGGACAGGGGAACGATAATTCACCCCTCCACTTT	CASSPGQGNDNSPLHF
TRBV4-1	NA	TRBD2	TRBJ2-7	TGCGCCAGCAGCCAAGAGGCAGGGGGGCTACTAGCGGGATTCTACGAGCAGTACTTC	CASSQEAGGLLAGFYEQYF
TRBV5-6	NA	NA	TRBJ2-7	TGTGCCAGCAGCTCCAGTTACGAGCAGTACTTC	CASSSSYEQYF
TRBV15	NA	NA	TRBJ1-1	TGTGCCACCAGCAGAGTCGGGAACACTGAAGCTTTCTTT	CATSRVGNTEAFF
TRBV19	NA	NA	TRBJ1-1	TGTGCCAGTAGTATGGGAGAACCTGAAGCTTTCTTT	CASSMGEPEAFF
TRBV6-5	NA	NA	TRBJ1-4	TGTGCCAGCGGAGGCGAAAAACTGTTTTTT	CASGGEKLFF
TRBV4-3	NA	TRBD1	TRBJ2-6	TGCGCCAGCAGCCGGACAGGCGGTACTGATGGGGCCAACGTCCTGACTTTC	CASSRTGGTDGANVLTF
TRBV7-2	NA	TRBD1	TRBJ1-3	TGTGCCAGCAGCGCACCGACAGGGGATGGAAACACCATATATTTT	CASSAPTGDGNTIYF
TRBV7-2	few	TRBD2	TRBJ2-3	TGTGCCAGCAGCTTATTGAGTAGCGGGAGAGATCGCGCAGATACGCAGTATTTT	CASSLLSSGRDRADTQYF
TRBV6-6	NA	NA	TRBJ2-1	TGTGCCAGCAGTTACCCTGAGGAGCAGTTCTTC	CASSYPEEQFF
TRBV28	NA	TRBD1	TRBJ2-5	TGTGCCAGCAGTTTCCCCCTACAAGGGACAGGGGGCTCGAGTTACCAAGAGACCCAGTACTTC	CASSFPLQGTGGSSYQETQYF
TRBV2	NA	TRBD2	TRBJ2-2	TGTGCCAGCAGTGGACGCGGGGGAAAGAACACCGGGGAGCTGTTTTTT	CASSGRGGKNTGELFF
TRBV7-9	NA	NA	TRBJ2-2	TGTGCCAGCAGCTTAGTACCCCGGGGTAACACCGGGGAGCTGTTTTTT	CASSLVPRGNTGELFF
TRBV15	NA	NA	TRBJ1-5	TGTGCCACCAGCGTCAACGGAGGAACTCAGCCCCAGCATTTT	CATSVNGGTQPQHF
TRBV5-6	few	NA	TRBJ1-3	TGTGCCAGCAGCTTAAGAGGGTCCGGAAACACCATATATTTT	CASSLRGSGNTIYF